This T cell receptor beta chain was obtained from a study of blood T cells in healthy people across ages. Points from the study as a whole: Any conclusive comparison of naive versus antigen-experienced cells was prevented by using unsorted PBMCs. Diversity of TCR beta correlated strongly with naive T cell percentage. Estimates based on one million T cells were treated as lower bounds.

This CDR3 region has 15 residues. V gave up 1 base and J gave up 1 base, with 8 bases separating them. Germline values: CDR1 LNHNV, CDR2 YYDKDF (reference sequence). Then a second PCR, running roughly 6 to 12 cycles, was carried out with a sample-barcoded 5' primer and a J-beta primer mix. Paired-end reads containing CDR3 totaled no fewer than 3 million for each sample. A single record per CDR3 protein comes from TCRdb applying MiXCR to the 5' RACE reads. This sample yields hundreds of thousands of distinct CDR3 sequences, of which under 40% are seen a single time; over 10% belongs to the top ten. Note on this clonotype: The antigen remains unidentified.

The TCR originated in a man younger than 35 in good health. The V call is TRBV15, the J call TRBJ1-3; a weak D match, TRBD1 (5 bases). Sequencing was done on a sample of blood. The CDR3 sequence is CATSRGRVSGNTIYF. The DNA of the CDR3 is TGTGCCACCAGCAGAGGCAGGGTTTCTGGAAACACCATATATTTT.